Listed here are 24 T cell receptor beta chains from one sample, sequenced in a study of technical replicates of blood from a few donors. Data came from immunoSEQ multiplex PCR; TCRdb stores just in-frame clones and leaves some out. The data show around 84,000 clones, roughly 98% seen once. Sequenced input: T cells isolated from PBMCs. The origin of the receptors is a human donor in good health.

The chain has TRBV15 and TRBJ2-3; TRBD1 is a possible D gene (5 bases). This CDR3 comprises 13 residues. The germline gives CDR1 LNHNV, CDR2 YYDKDF (reference sequence). V was shortened by 5 bases and J by 5 bases, with 11 bases between the two germline ends. The CDR3 DNA reads TGTGCCACCAGCCCTCGACAGCGAGATACGCAGTATTTT. Its translation is CATSPRQRDTQYF. Together with reference TRBV15 and TRBJ2-3, the CDR3 gives the full variable domain: DAMVIQNPRYQVTQFGKPVTLSCSQTLNHNVMYWYQQKSSQAPKLLFHYYDKDFNNEADTPDNFQSRRPNTSFCFLDIRSPGLGDTAMYLCATSPRQRDTQYFGPGTRLTVL.

The J gene is TRBJ2-3, the V gene TRBV5-6; a possible D gene is TRBD2 (6 bases). The germline V gene has CDR1 SGHDT and CDR2 YYEEEE. This CDR3 has 16 residues. V was shortened by 2 bases and J by 6 bases, with 19 bases between the two germline ends. CDR3: CASSFAAGTRPDTQYF. The CDR3 coding sequence is TGTGCCAGCAGCTTCGCCGCCGGGACTCGCCCCGATACGCAGTATTTT.

The chain combines TRBV5-4 with TRBJ2-5; 7 bases are a match to TRBD2. V gave up 0 bases and J gave up 4 bases; unmatched junction bases: 6. The CDR3 totals 15 residues. Germline values: CDR1 SGHNT, CDR2 YYREEE (reference sequence). The CDR3 is CASSLGWEGTETQYF. CDR3 coding DNA: TGTGCCAGCAGCTTGGGGTGGGAGGGGACAGAGACCCAGTACTTC.

This clone was picked up a small number of times. The V gene is TRBV4-1, the J gene TRBJ1-5; TRBD1 might be the D (6 bases). V lost 0 bases and J lost 5, with 14 bases in between. This CDR3 is built from 16 residues. Looked up from germline, CDR1 is MGHRA and CDR2 is YSYEKL. CDR3 DNA sequence: TGCGCCAGCAGCCAAGATTGGGGGCAGGGCTATCAGCCCCAGCATTTT. Its protein is CASSQDWGQGYQPQHF.

The rearrangement uses TRBV7-9 and TRBJ1-2, with D uncertain. With 10 bases removed from V and 6 bases from J, the gap between germline ends came to 15 bases. The length of the CDR3 is 12 residues. CDR1 is SEHNR and CDR2 is FQNEAQ in the germline V gene (reference sequence). As DNA, the CDR3 is TGTGCCATCCTGTTGCCGTCGGATGGCTACACCTTC. This translates into CAILLPSDGYTF.

The genes are TRBV7-9 and TRBJ1-3; D not certain. This CDR3 has 15 residues. Germline V lookup: CDR1 SEHNR, CDR2 FQNEAQ (reference sequence). Trimming stripped 3 bases from V and 0 bases from J, with 9 bases between. CDR3 region: CASSFLAASGNTIYF. CDR3 nucleotides: TGTGCCAGCAGCTTTTTGGCGGCCTCTGGAAACACCATATATTTT.

V is TRBV5-4 and J is TRBJ1-1; no firm D call. V was cut by 0 bases and J by 1 base, with 10 bases left in between. Germline CDR1 is SGHNT and CDR2 is YYREEE (reference sequence). This CDR3 comprises 15 residues. This CDR3 reads CASSLEAGTNTEAFF. DNA of the CDR3: TGTGCCAGCAGCTTGGAGGCAGGTACGAACACTGAAGCTTTCTTT.

The chain uses TRBV7-9 and TRBJ2-5; 12 nucleotides agree with TRBD2. There are 14 residues in the CDR3. V gave up 4 bases and J gave up 3 bases; unmatched junction bases: 0. Germline V gives CDR1 SEHNR, CDR2 FQNEAQ (reference sequence). The CDR3 region has the DNA TGTGCCAGCAGCTGGACTAGCGGGAAAGAGACCCAGTACTTC. Encoded protein: CASSWTSGKETQYF.

The chain is built from TRBV4-1 and TRBJ2-1; 7 bases map to TRBD1. There are 16 residues in the CDR3. Germline V gene sequence: CDR1 MGHRA, CDR2 YSYEKL. V lost 0 bases to trimming and J lost 0 bases; unmatched junction nucleotides: 2. The CDR3 spells CASSQDRDSSYNEQFF. The DNA of the CDR3 is TGCGCCAGCAGCCAAGATCGGGACAGCTCCTACAATGAGCAGTTCTTC.

This clone appeared a single time. This chain joins TRBV2 and TRBJ1-4, with 7 bases that match TRBD1. The CDR3 has 16 residues. J lost 0 bases, V lost 6 bases, and 7 bases had no gene match. From germline, CDR1 is SNHLY and CDR2 FYNNEI. DNA for the CDR3: TGTGCCAGCAGCTGGGACAGCTCTGCAACTAATGAAAAACTGTTTTTT. Amino acid sequence: CASSWDSSATNEKLFF. Full variable domain (missing parts from reference TRBV2 and TRBJ1-4): EPEVTQTPSHQVTQMGQEVILRCVPISNHLYFYWYRQILGQKVEFLVSFYNNEISEKSEIFDDQFSVERPDGSNFTLKIRSTKLEDSAMYFCASSWDSSATNEKLFFGSGTQLSVL.

A single count supports this clone. The V call is TRBV7-6, the J call TRBJ2-2, with 9 positions matching TRBD1. This CDR3 has 15 amino acids. The junction had 2 bases not matched to a gene; V was cut back by 5 bases and J by 1 base. The V gene's germline CDR1 is SGHVS and CDR2 FNYEAQ. CDR3 bases: TGTGCCAGCAGCCCGGGACAGGGGAACACCGGGGAGCTGTTTTTT. The encoded protein is CASSPGQGNTGELFF.

The chain links TRBV5-6 to TRBJ2-2, with no clear D. Germline V gives CDR1 SGHDT, CDR2 YYEEEE. Trimming took off 0 bases at V and 7 bases at J, with 4 bases between the two ends. The CDR3 spans 12 residues. CDR3 DNA: TGTGCCAGCAGCTTGGCCGGCGGGGAGCTGTTTTTT. This codes for CASSLAGGELFF. The full variable domain, its missing parts supplied by reference TRBV5-6 and TRBJ2-2, is DAGVTQSPTHLIKTRGQQVTLRCSPKSGHDTVSWYQQALGQGPQFIFQYYEEEERQRGNFPDRFSGHQFPNYSSELNVNALLLGDSALYLCASSLAGGELFFGEGSRLTVL.

The chain carries TRBV27 and TRBJ2-5, with 7 bases matching TRBD2. V lost 4 bases and J lost 2; bases outside the gene matches: 4. CDR3 length equals 14 residues. Germline V CDR1 and CDR2: MNHEY, SMNVEV (reference sequence). The CDR3, as DNA: TGTGCCAGCAGTTCGCTAGCGGAACAAGAGACCCAGTACTTC. Translation: CASSSLAEQETQYF.

The rearrangement joins TRBV27 to TRBJ2-7, with D possibly matching TRBD2 (5 bases). Trimming stripped 5 bases from V and 3 bases from J, with 8 bases between. Germline V gene sequence: CDR1 MNHEY, CDR2 SMNVEV (reference sequence). The CDR3 is made up of 12 amino acids. The CDR3 sequence is CASSGSGYEQYF. The CDR3 nucleotides are TGTGCCAGCAGTGGGAGCGGCTACGAGCAGTACTTC.

This clone came up once. The V and J genes are TRBV27 and TRBJ2-5, with 8 nucleotides matching TRBD1. This CDR3 contains 18 residues. Germline CDR1 is MNHEY and CDR2 is SMNVEV (reference sequence). V was clipped by 6 bases and J by 7 bases; unmatched bases: 22. The CDR3: CASSGDRDRRNWKVTQYF. CDR3 in DNA: TGTGCCAGCAGCGGGGATCGGGACAGGAGAAATTGGAAGGTGACCCAGTACTTC.

This clone was detected once. This chain links TRBV6-4 with TRBJ1-2; a weak D match, TRBD1 (5 bases). The V gene's germline CDR1 is MRHNA and CDR2 SNTAGT. V gave up 6 bases and J gave up 8 bases, with 16 bases separating them. The CDR3 is 13 amino acids. The CDR3 region has the DNA TGTGCCAGCAGCACTACGGCAGGGTTCGGCTACACCTTC. It is translated as CASSTTAGFGYTF.

This clone was observed a few times. V usage is TRBV5-1 and J usage is TRBJ1-1; 7 positions match TRBD1. This CDR3 is built from 11 residues. CDR1 SGHRS and CDR2 YFSETQ come from the germline V gene. Trimming took 5 bases from V and 7 from J; bases not matched to a gene: 2. The CDR3, as DNA: TGCGCCAGCAGTTGGGACAGTGAAGCTTTCTTT. It codes for CASSWDSEAFF.

The rearrangement joins TRBV27 to TRBJ1-5; possibly TRBD1 for D (6 bases). The CDR3 extends over 16 amino acids. Trimming pared 1 base from V and 5 bases from J, leaving 15 bases between. Germline loops: CDR1 MNHEY, CDR2 SMNVEV (reference sequence). The DNA of the CDR3 is TGTGCCAGCAGTTTATGGGGGGGGGCGCGGGATCAGCCCCAGCATTTT. Residues: CASSLWGGARDQPQHF.

This clone was recorded only once. The V gene is TRBV5-1, the J gene TRBJ1-1; no clear D gene. CDR3 length: 16 amino acids. Per the germline V gene, CDR1 is SGHRS and CDR2 is YFSETQ. V lost 0 bases to trimming and J lost 4 bases, with 16 bases between them. Here the CDR3 reads CASSLALSRPGTEAFF. As DNA, the CDR3 is TGCGCCAGCAGCTTGGCCTTGAGCCGGCCGGGCACTGAAGCTTTCTTT.

This chain uses TRBV6-5 with TRBJ1-1; 12 bases match TRBD1. V lost 2 bases and J lost 5; bases outside the gene matches: 6. CDR3 length: 16 amino acids. In germline, CDR1 is MNHEY, CDR2 SVGAGI. The CDR3 DNA sequence: TGTGCCAGCAGTTACCCAGGGACAGGGGGCGGAACTGAAGCTTTCTTT. Translating gives CASSYPGTGGGTEAFF.

The V gene is TRBV7-8, the J gene TRBJ2-7; 13 nucleotides line up with TRBD2. The CDR3 covers 15 residues. Germline CDR1 and CDR2: SGHVS and FQNEAQ. The J segment lost 3 bases and the V segment lost 5 bases, leaving 4 bases of the junction unmatched. CDR3 region: CASSPRTSGSYEQYF. As DNA, the CDR3 is TGTGCCAGCAGCCCGCGGACTAGCGGGAGCTACGAGCAGTACTTC.

The chain couples TRBV5-4 to TRBJ2-2; 12 bases agree with TRBD2. Germline assignment: CDR1 SGHNT and CDR2 YYREEE (reference sequence). CDR3 length: 16 residues. The trim removed 6 bases at V and 5 bases at J, leaving 8 bases unmatched. The CDR3 sequence is CASNSATSGSTGELFF. The CDR3, as DNA: TGTGCCAGCAATAGCGCGACTAGCGGGAGTACCGGGGAGCTGTTTTTT.

The V and J genes are TRBV6-6 and TRBJ2-7; 9 positions match TRBD2. Trimming at V came to 0 bases and at J to 5 bases, leaving 8 bases not matched to a gene. This CDR3 contains 16 residues. CDR1 is MNHNY, CDR2 SVGAGI, per germline (reference sequence). The DNA for the CDR3 is TGTGCCAGCAGTTACTCGAAAAAGCGGGAGGCCCACGAGCAGTACTTC. Translated, it gives CASSYSKKREAHEQYF.

The chain is built from TRBV27 and TRBJ2-2; tentatively, D is TRBD1 (6 bases). This CDR3 has 17 residues. The germline V gene has CDR1 MNHEY and CDR2 SMNVEV (reference sequence). The V gene lost 5 bases and the J gene lost 1 base, with 17 bases spanning the gap. The CDR3 sequence: CASSPRGHPKNTGELFF. Written as DNA, the CDR3 is TGTGCCAGCAGTCCGAGGGGACACCCTAAGAACACCGGGGAGCTGTTTTTT.